The present entry profiles one T cell receptor beta chain with its context. The entry originates in a study of blood T cell repertoires in COVID-19. Authors' methods: Counts of nucleated cells, estimated from reference gene primer amplification, were obtained. Clones were sequenced by immunoSEQ multiplex PCR, and TCRdb holds only the in-frame ones, with some missing. From that table come the V and J calls and clone size; the DNA was used to work out D and trimming. The sample consists of around 62,000 clones, 88% of them appearing once. Those enrolled, adults aged about 18 to 89 years, came from around 25 US areas. Categorization into cohorts depended on clinical history that participants reported. What the recovered Cohort 3 donors had was two negative PCRs, clearance, or symptom resolution. Per the germline V gene, CDR1 is SGHAT and CDR2 is FQNNGV. V was pared by 5 bases and J by 3 bases, with 10 bases of the junction left unmatched. The length of the CDR3 is 16 residues.

V and J are TRBV11-2 and TRBJ2-3; TRBD1 matches at 8 bases. The sequenced sample was PBMCs or T cells enriched from blood (not recorded which). The source is a woman between 35 and 50 years old who had recovered from COVID-19. CDR3 protein: CASSLGTDRVTDTQYF. The DNA for the CDR3 is TGTGCCAGCAGCCTGGGCACGGACAGGGTTACAGATACGCAGTATTTT.